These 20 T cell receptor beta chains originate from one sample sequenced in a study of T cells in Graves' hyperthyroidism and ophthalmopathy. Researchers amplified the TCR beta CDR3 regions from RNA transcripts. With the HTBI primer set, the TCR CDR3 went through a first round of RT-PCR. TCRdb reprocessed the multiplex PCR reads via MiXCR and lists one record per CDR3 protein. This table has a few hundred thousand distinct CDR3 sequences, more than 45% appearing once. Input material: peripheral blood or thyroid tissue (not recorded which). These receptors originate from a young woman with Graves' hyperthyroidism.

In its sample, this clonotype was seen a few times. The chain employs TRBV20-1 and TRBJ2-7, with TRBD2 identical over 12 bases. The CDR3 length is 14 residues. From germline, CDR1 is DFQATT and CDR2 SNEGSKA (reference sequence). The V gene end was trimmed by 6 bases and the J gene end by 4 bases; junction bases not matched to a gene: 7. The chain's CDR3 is CSATTSGSWYEQYF. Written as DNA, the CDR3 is TGCAGTGCAACGACTAGCGGGAGTTGGTACGAGCAGTACTTC.

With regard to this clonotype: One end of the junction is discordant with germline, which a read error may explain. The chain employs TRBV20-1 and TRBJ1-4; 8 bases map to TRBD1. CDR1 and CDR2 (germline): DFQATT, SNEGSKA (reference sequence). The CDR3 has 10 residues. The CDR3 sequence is CSAPPRQGAF. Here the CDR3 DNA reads TGCAGTGCTCCCCCGAGGCAGGGGGCTTTT.

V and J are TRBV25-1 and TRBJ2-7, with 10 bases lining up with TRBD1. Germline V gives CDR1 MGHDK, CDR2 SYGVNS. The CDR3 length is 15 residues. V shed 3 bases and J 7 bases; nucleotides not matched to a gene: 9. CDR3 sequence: CASSEGTGDTGEQYF. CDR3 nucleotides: TGTGCCAGCAGTGAGGGGACAGGGGACACCGGGGAGCAGTACTTC.

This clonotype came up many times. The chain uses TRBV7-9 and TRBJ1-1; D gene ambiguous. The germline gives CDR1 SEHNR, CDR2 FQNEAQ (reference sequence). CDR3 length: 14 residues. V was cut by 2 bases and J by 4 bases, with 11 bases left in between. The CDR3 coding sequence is TGTGCCAGCAGCTTATCGGTACGGGGCACTGAAGCTTTCTTT. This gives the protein CASSLSVRGTEAFF.

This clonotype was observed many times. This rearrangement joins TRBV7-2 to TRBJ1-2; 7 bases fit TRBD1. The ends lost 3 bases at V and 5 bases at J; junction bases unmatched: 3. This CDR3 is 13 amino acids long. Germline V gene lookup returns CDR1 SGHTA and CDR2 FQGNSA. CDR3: CASSLGQMYGYTF. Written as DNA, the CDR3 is TGTGCCAGCAGCTTGGGACAGATGTATGGCTACACCTTC.

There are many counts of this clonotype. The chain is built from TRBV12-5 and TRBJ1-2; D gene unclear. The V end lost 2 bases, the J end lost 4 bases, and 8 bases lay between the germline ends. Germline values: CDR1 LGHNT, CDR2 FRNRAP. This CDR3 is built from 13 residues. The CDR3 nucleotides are TGTGCTAGTGGTTTGCTGGACGGCTATGGCTACACCTTC. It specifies CASGLLDGYGYTF.

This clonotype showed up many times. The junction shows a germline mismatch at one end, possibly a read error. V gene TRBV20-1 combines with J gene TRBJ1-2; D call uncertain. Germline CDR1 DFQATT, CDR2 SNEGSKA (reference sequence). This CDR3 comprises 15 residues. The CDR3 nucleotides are TGCAGTGCCAGAGAGCTGGGAGGGAGTTATGATGGCTACACCTTC. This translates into CSARELGGSYDGYTF.

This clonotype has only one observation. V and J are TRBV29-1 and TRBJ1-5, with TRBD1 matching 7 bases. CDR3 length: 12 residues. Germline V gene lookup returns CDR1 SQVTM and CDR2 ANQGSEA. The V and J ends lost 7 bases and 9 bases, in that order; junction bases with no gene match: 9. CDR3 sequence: CSARQGRWPQHF. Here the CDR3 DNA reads TGCAGCGCTAGACAGGGTAGGTGGCCCCAGCATTTT.

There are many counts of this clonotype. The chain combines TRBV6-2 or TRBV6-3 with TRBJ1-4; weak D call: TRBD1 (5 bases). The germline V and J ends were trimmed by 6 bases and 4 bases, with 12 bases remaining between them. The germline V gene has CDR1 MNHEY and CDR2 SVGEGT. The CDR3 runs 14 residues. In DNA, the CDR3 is TGTGCCAGCAGCCCGGGACGGATTAATGAAAAACTGTTTTTT. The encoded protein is CASSPGRINEKLFF.

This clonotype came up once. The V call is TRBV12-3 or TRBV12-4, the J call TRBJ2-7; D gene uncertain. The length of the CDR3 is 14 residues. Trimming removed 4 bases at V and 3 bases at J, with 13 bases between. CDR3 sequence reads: CASSSGAGIYEQYF. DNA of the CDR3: TGTGCCAGCAGTTCTGGCGCCGGTATCTACGAGCAGTACTTC.

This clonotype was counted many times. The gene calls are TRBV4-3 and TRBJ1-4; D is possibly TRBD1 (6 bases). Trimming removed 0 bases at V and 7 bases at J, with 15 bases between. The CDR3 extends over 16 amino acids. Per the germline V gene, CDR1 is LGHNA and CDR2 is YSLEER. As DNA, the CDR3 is TGCGCCAGCAGCCAAGATTGGCAGGGGTTGGCTGAAAAACTGTTTTTT. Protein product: CASSQDWQGLAEKLFF.

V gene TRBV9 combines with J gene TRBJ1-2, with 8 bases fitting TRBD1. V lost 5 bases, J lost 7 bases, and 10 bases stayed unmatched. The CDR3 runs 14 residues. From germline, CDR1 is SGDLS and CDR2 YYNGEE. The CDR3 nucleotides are TGTGCCAGCAGTTCCCTACAGGGGGGCTCTGGCTACACCTTC. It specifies CASSSLQGGSGYTF.

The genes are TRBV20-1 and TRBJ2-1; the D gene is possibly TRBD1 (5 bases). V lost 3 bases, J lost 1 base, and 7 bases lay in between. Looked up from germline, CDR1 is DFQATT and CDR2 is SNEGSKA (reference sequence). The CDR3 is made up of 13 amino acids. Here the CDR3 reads CSARTASYNEQFF. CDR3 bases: TGCAGTGCTAGGACAGCGTCCTACAATGAGCAGTTCTTC.

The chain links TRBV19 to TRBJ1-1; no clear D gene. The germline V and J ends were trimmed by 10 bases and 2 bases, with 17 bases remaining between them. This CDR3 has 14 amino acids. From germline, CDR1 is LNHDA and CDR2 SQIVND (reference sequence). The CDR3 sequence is CATGRGAGNTEAFF. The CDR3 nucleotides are TGTGCCACGGGCCGGGGAGCTGGAAACACTGAAGCTTTCTTT.

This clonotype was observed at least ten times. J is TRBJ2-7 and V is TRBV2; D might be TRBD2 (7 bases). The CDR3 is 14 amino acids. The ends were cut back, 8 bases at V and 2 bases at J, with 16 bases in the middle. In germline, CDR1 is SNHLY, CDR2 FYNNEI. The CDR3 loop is CASGGGVWAYEQYF. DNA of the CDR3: TGTGCCAGCGGCGGGGGCGTATGGGCCTACGAGCAGTACTTC.

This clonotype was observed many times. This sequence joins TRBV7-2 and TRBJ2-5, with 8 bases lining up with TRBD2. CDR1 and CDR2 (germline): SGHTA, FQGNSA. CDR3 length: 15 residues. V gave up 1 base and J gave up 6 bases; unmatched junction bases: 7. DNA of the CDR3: TGTGCCAGCAGCTTAGGAACGGGAGGGCCACAGACCCAGTACTTC. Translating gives CASSLGTGGPQTQYF.

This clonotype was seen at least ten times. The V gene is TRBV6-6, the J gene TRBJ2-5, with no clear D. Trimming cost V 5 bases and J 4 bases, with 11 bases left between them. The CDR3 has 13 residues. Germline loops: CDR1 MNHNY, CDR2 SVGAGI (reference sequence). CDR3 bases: TGTGCCAGCAGTACCCGGGCAGGAGAGACCCAGTACTTC. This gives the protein CASSTRAGETQYF.

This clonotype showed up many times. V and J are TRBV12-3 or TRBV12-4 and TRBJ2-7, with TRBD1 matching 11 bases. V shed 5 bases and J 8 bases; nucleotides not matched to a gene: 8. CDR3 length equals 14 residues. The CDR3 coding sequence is TGTGCCAGCAGTCTGGGGGACAGGGGGGGTCAGCAGTACTTC. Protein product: CASSLGDRGGQQYF.

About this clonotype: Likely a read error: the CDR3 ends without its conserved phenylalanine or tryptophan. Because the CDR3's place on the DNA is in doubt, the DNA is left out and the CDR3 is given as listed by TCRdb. The CDR3 here is CASSTGGGYGYTFGS. The chain carries TRBV11-2 and TRBJ2-5; the D call TRBD1 from the table was never checked on the DNA. The CDR3 length is 15 residues, termini included. The germline V gene has CDR1 SGHAT and CDR2 FQNNGV.

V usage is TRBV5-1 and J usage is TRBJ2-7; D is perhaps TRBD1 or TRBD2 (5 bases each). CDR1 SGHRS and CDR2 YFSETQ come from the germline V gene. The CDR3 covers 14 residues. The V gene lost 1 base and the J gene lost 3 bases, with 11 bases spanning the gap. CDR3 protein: CASSLLGVVYEQYF. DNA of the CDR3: TGCGCCAGCAGCTTGTTGGGGGTCGTCTACGAGCAGTACTTC.